This T cell receptor beta chain emerged from a study of response to subunit inactivated influenza vaccine. From the RT-PCR reads, TCRdb called clonotypes with MiXCR, one entry per CDR3 protein. The repertoire has 530,000 or so distinct CDR3 sequences, less than 15% of them found once; the top ten carry 11%. The table lists this clonotype with a few counts. Trimming removed 10 bases at V and 7 bases at J, with 23 bases between. The CDR3 runs 16 residues. Germline V gene sequence: CDR1 MNHEY, CDR2 SVGEGT. This clonotype was obtained from a man aged 45-65 years who received an inactivated influenza vaccine. Sequencing was performed on PBMCs from blood, taken approximately 13 days after vaccination. The rearrangement joins TRBV6-2 or TRBV6-3 to TRBJ1-6; weak D call: TRBD1 (6 bases). The CDR3 bases are TGTGCCACAGACGACCAGGGGATCACCAACAATTCACCCCTCCACTTT. It translates to CATDDQGITNNSPLHF.